This TCR beta chain derives from a study of regulatory T cells in long-lasting Graves disease. Both iRepertoire HTBI primers and Arm-PCR of CDR3 regions were used to build the TCR beta libraries. TCRdb analysed the multiplex PCR reads with MiXCR anew, one entry per CDR3 protein. The data contain approximately 400,000 distinct CDR3 sequences, approximately 10% of them singletons. Time point of the sample: newly diagnosed GD, antithyroid drugs for less than 3 months. PBMC-derived RNA was used for the TCR library. This clonotype has at least ten counts. This CDR3 is 12 amino acids long. Trimming stripped 1 base from V and 8 bases from J, with 6 bases between. Germline CDR1 reads MNHEY; CDR2 reads SMNVEV (reference sequence). These data were likewise used in another study, on T cells in Graves' hyperthyroidism and ophthalmopathy.

This TCR came from a woman younger than 30 with Graves disease. The sequencing used peripheral blood mononuclear cells (PBMCs), collected at new diagnosis, from a patient treated with antithyroid drugs. The V and J genes are TRBV27 and TRBJ2-1; D call uncertain. Written as DNA, the CDR3 is TGTGCCAGCAGTTTATACCGGGATGAGCAGTTCTTC. Residues: CASSLYRDEQFF.